Sequencing of this T cell receptor (beta chain) was carried out in a study of blood T cells in healthy people across ages. The authors ran a second PCR of 7 to 11 cycles using a sample-barcoded 5' primer and a J-beta primer mix. A tag from a template-switch adaptor with 12 random nucleotides marked each cDNA molecule. MiXCR was run by TCRdb on the 5' RACE reads, yielding one entry per CDR3 protein. The sample yields hundreds of thousands of distinct CDR3 sequences, 20% to 25% seen once. At least ten counts were recorded for this clonotype. Germline lookup yields CDR1 SGHTA and CDR2 FQGNSA. The germline V and J ends were trimmed by 5 bases and 7 bases, with 23 bases remaining between them. The CDR3 length is 17 residues.

The rearrangement joins TRBV7-2 to TRBJ2-2; perhaps TRBD2 as D (6 bases). Material: blood. This clonotype was obtained from an older man in good health. This CDR3 is CASSRPGLAQTGGELFF. The CDR3 nucleotides read TGTGCCAGCAGCCGGCCGGGACTCGCCCAAACAGGCGGGGAGCTGTTTTTT.